Listed below are T cell receptor beta chains from one sample, sequenced in a study of CXCR3-negative and CXCR3-positive naive CD8 T cells. Following a re-call of the 5' RACE reads, TCRdb has one entry per CDR3 protein and lacks DNA. The repertoire table contains about 140,000 distinct CDR3 sequences. Sequencing was done on a sample of naive CXCR3+ CD8+ T cells from blood. Receptor source: a human donor in good health. Some clones in this sample may be carry-over from other donors' samples. CDR3s include the opening cysteine and the closing phenylalanine or tryptophan.

V gene	J gene	CDR3 length	CDR3 protein
TRBV9	TRBJ2-1	13	CASSVQGYNEQFF
TRBV4-1	TRBJ2-3	14	CASSQEVSADTQYF
TRBV28	TRBJ2-7	15	CASSPLGGPSYEQYF
TRBV4-3	TRBJ2-5	14	CASSQDRLGQTQYF
TRBV7-2	TRBJ2-4	12	CASSFLRNIQYF
TRBV29-1	TRBJ2-7	14	CSGGQGGPYNEQYF
TRBV4-1	TRBJ2-5	16	CASSQPSGRSKETQYF
TRBV5-1	TRBJ2-5	15	CASSLVWGKGETQYF
TRBV20-1	TRBJ2-5	14	CSARDGNPQETQYF
TRBV5-1	TRBJ1-6	15	CASSLVAGAGSPLHF
TRBV28	TRBJ2-7	11	CASGSSYEQYF